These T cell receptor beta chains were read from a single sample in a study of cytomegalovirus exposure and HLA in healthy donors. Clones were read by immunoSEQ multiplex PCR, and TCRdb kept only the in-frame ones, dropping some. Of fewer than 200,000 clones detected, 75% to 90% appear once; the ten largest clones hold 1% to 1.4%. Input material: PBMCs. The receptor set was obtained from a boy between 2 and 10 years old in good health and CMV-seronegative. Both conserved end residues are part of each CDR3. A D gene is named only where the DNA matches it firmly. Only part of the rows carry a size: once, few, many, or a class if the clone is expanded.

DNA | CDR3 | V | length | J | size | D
TGTGCCTCCGAGCGGGACCTCACAGATACGCAGTATTTT | CASERDLTDTQYF | TRBV30 | 13 | TRBJ2-3 | - | TRBD2
TGTGCCAGCAGCTTGGTAGCGGGGTCCTACAATGAGCAGTTCTTC | CASSLVAGSYNEQFF | TRBV5-5 | 15 | TRBJ2-1 | - | TRBD2
TGTGCCAGTAGTCCCGCAGGGACTAGCGGGAGGAGTACGCAGTATTTT | CASSPAGTSGRSTQYF | TRBV19 | 16 | TRBJ2-3 | once | TRBD2
TGCGCCAGCAGCCTGTGGACAGTGAGCTCCTACGAGCAGTACTTC | CASSLWTVSSYEQYF | TRBV5-1 | 15 | TRBJ2-7 | - | -
TGCGCCAGCAGCTCCCTTGGGACAGGGGGGGCTGAGCCGTTCTTC | CASSSLGTGGAEPFF | TRBV5-1 | 15 | TRBJ2-1 | - | TRBD1
TGTGCCAGTAGTGTTCCGGGACAGGGGGACTTTCAGCCCCAGCATTTT | CASSVPGQGDFQPQHF | TRBV19 | 16 | TRBJ1-5 | - | TRBD1
TGTGCCAGCAGCGTAGAACAGGGGGACTTGGAGACCCAGTACTTC | CASSVEQGDLETQYF | TRBV4-2 | 15 | TRBJ2-5 | - | TRBD1
TGTGCCAGCAGCCCGTCATCTTCGGGATTCGATGAGCAGTTCTTC | CASSPSSSGFDEQFF | TRBV5-4 | 15 | TRBJ2-1 | - | -
TGTGCCAGCAGCGCGACTACAAACTACAATGAGCAGTTCTTC | CASSATTNYNEQFF | TRBV11-1 | 14 | TRBJ2-1 | - | -
TGTGCCAGCAGCGTAGACTGGATTCCTCGTCGTGAGCAGTTCTTC | CASSVDWIPRREQFF | TRBV7-3 | 15 | TRBJ2-1 | few | -
TGTGCCAGCAGCTTTCCCGGGACTAGCGTAACCGCCCATGAGCAGTTCTTC | CASSFPGTSVTAHEQFF | TRBV7-9 | 17 | TRBJ2-1 | - | TRBD2
TGTGCCAGTAGGCCGGGACAGAGCCTTAACTATGGCTACACCTTC | CASRPGQSLNYGYTF | TRBV19 | 15 | TRBJ1-2 | - | TRBD1
TGCGCCAGCAGCCCATCACCGGGCGGGGGGGCCCTCAATGAGCAGTTCTTC | CASSPSPGGGALNEQFF | TRBV5-1 | 17 | TRBJ2-1 | once | TRBD2
TGTGCCAGCAGCGTAGACGGCAGGGGAATGAACACTGAAGCTTTCTTT | CASSVDGRGMNTEAFF | TRBV9 | 16 | TRBJ1-1 | - | -
TGTGCCAGCAGTTCTCCAGGACAGGGGGCAACCTACGAGCAGTACTTC | CASSSPGQGATYEQYF | TRBV28 | 16 | TRBJ2-7 | few | TRBD1
TGTGCCAGCAGTTTACTGGGGCCGGGCACAGATACGCAGTATTTT | CASSLLGPGTDTQYF | TRBV28 | 15 | TRBJ2-3 | - | -
TGTGCCAGCAGTACCCCGGGACTGGCGTGGTTCGAGCAGTACTTC | CASSTPGLAWFEQYF | TRBV7-9 | 15 | TRBJ2-7 | - | -
TGTGCCAGCAGTGCTACAGGGTACACTGAAGCTTTCTTT | CASSATGYTEAFF | TRBV6-1 | 13 | TRBJ1-1 | few | -
TGCGCCAGCAGCCAGCGGACAGGGGGCCCCCTCGAGCAGTACTTC | CASSQRTGGPLEQYF | TRBV4-1 | 15 | TRBJ2-7 | - | TRBD1
TGTGCCAGCAGCTTGGATGAGCTAAACAGGGACCTAACCTACGAGCAGTACTTC | CASSLDELNRDLTYEQYF | TRBV5-5 | 18 | TRBJ2-7 | - | -
TGTGCCAGAAGCTGTGGGGGGACGGTGACCGGGGGGCACGAGCAGTACTTC | CARSCGGTVTGGHEQYF | TRBV5-3 | 17 | TRBJ2-7 | few | -
TGTGCCTGGAGTGACGGGACAGGCTTGAGAAACACCATATATTTT | CAWSDGTGLRNTIYF | TRBV30 | 15 | TRBJ1-3 | - | TRBD1
TGTGCCAGCAGCTTAGTTGCCTCAGAAAACACTGAAGCTTTCTTT | CASSLVASENTEAFF | TRBV7-3 | 15 | TRBJ1-1 | - | -
TGTGCCAGCAGTTACTCGTCCAGAAACGGAAACACCATATATTTT | CASSYSSRNGNTIYF | TRBV6-5 | 15 | TRBJ1-3 | - | -
TGTGCCAGCAGCGTAGGTAGCAGCGGGAGCTCCTACGAGCAGTACTTC | CASSVGSSGSSYEQYF | TRBV9 | 16 | TRBJ2-7 | - | TRBD2
TGTGCCAGCAGTGGACAGGGCCGTAGGACCAAAAACATTCAGTACTTC | CASSGQGRRTKNIQYF | TRBV28 | 16 | TRBJ2-4 | once | TRBD1
TGTGCCAGTAACCTTCTTCAGGGGCCCCAGCATTTT | CASNLLQGPQHF | TRBV19 | 12 | TRBJ1-5 | - | -
TGTGCCAGTAGCGTCGTATCGGGGATGCACAATGAGCAGTTCTTC | CASSVVSGMHNEQFF | TRBV19 | 15 | TRBJ2-1 | - | -
TGTGCAAGTCGCCACCATTCTAGCGGGAGATACAATGAGCAGTTCTTC | CASRHHSSGRYNEQFF | TRBV12-2 | 16 | TRBJ2-1 | - | -
TGTGCCAGCAGCCCCCATAGCGGGAGAGGCAATGAGCAGTTCTTC | CASSPHSGRGNEQFF | TRBV28 | 15 | TRBJ2-1 | - | TRBD2
TGTGCCAGCAGGACAACTACAGGGCGAGGTTCACCCCTCCACTTT | CASRTTTGRGSPLHF | TRBV6-1 | 15 | TRBJ1-6 | - | -
TGTGCCAGCAGCCAAAACCAGCGGGGTGCCACCGGGGAGCTGTTTTTT | CASSQNQRGATGELFF | TRBV7-3 | 16 | TRBJ2-2 | - | TRBD2
TGTGCCAGCAAAGACAGGGATTCCTACAATGAGCAGTTCTTC | CASKDRDSYNEQFF | TRBV6-6 | 14 | TRBJ2-1 | - | TRBD1
TGTGCCAGCAGTGGATACAGGACCCACTCCTACGAGCAGTACTTC | CASSGYRTHSYEQYF | TRBV2 | 15 | TRBJ2-7 | - | -
TGTGCCTGGAGTGTATCCGGGAGTAGGGATACGCAGTATTTT | CAWSVSGSRDTQYF | TRBV30 | 14 | TRBJ2-3 | once | -
TGTGCCAGCAGTTTAGCGGGACAGGGACGCACAGATACGCAGTATTTT | CASSLAGQGRTDTQYF | TRBV28 | 16 | TRBJ2-3 | - | TRBD1
TGTGCCAGCAGCTTCGGAGGGGGCCCATCCCAAGAGACCCAGTACTTC | CASSFGGGPSQETQYF | TRBV5-4 | 16 | TRBJ2-5 | - | -
TGTGCCAGCTACGCGACTAGCTCCCACAATGAGCAGTTCTTC | CASYATSSHNEQFF | TRBV6-5 | 14 | TRBJ2-1 | - | TRBD2
TGTGCCAGCAGCGTTGACAAATACACTGAAGCTTTCTTT | CASSVDKYTEAFF | TRBV9 | 13 | TRBJ1-1 | - | -
TGTGCCAGCAGTCGCGGGAGGGGACGGTACGAGCAGTACTTC | CASSRGRGRYEQYF | TRBV27 | 14 | TRBJ2-7 | - | TRBD2
TGTGCCAGCAGCCAAGCGGGGGGAACTAACTATGGCTACACCTTC | CASSQAGGTNYGYTF | TRBV4-2 | 15 | TRBJ1-2 | - | -
TGTGCCAGCAGCGTGGGGACAGGAACTTCAGATACGCAGTATTTT | CASSVGTGTSDTQYF | TRBV9 | 15 | TRBJ2-3 | - | TRBD1
TGTGCCAGCAGTGAACTCAGTGGCTCTGGAAACACCATATATTTT | CASSELSGSGNTIYF | TRBV6-1 | 15 | TRBJ1-3 | - | -
TGTGCCAGCAGCTCGAGTCATAGCACAGATACGCAGTATTTT | CASSSSHSTDTQYF | TRBV7-9 | 14 | TRBJ2-3 | few | -
TGTGCCAGCAGTGTTCAGGTGGCTTACAATGAGCAGTTCTTC | CASSVQVAYNEQFF | TRBV6-1 | 14 | TRBJ2-1 | - | -
TGTGCCAGCAGCGCTCGGACAGTTAATGAAAAACTGTTTTTT | CASSARTVNEKLFF | TRBV7-8 | 14 | TRBJ1-4 | - | -
TGTGCCTGGAGTACAGGGCGCAATCAGCCCCAGCATTTT | CAWSTGRNQPQHF | TRBV30 | 13 | TRBJ1-5 | - | -
TGTGCCAGCAGCTTACCCGAGGGTCCAGATACGCAGTATTTT | CASSLPEGPDTQYF | TRBV7-8 | 14 | TRBJ2-3 | - | -